These 25 T cell receptor beta chains were all obtained from the same sample, sequenced in a study of identical twins. TCRdb re-called the 5' RACE reads with MiXCR, one entry per CDR3 protein. The sample yields about 520,000 distinct CDR3 sequences, less than 25% seen once. This sample also appeared in a second study, on T cells expressing NK-cell markers.

The sample consisted of CD4+ T cells sorted from blood. These receptors all come from a woman aged 18-30 years in good health.

Only a few counts were recorded for this clonotype. J is TRBJ2-1 and V is TRBV24-1; 11 bases map to TRBD2. With V trimmed by 8 bases and J by 6 bases, 11 bases remained unmatched. The CDR3 is 16 residues long. The germline CDR1 and CDR2 sequences are KGHDR and SFDVKD. The CDR3 region is CATTSTSGKSRNEQFF. The CDR3 DNA is TGTGCCACCACTTCGACTAGCGGGAAGTCGCGCAATGAGCAGTTCTTC.

This chain uses TRBV6-1 with TRBJ2-3, with TRBD2 identical over 8 bases. Looked up from germline, CDR1 is MNHNS and CDR2 is SASEGT. With V trimmed by 6 bases and J by 7 bases, 9 bases remained unmatched. This CDR3 is built from 14 residues. The CDR3, as DNA: TGTGCCAGCAGACTTGGACTAGCTATCCATACGCAGTATTTT. Protein sequence: CASRLGLAIHTQYF.

This sequence joins TRBV29-1 and TRBJ2-1, with TRBD2 matching 11 bases. Germline V lookup: CDR1 SQVTM, CDR2 ANQGSEA. The trim removed 5 bases at V and 7 bases at J, leaving 16 bases unmatched. This CDR3 is built from 17 residues. The CDR3 nucleotides read TGCAGCGTTTTTTCTACGTGGGCTAGCGGGGGGAAAAATGAGCAGTTCTTC. Protein sequence: CSVFSTWASGGKNEQFF.

This chain links TRBV2 with TRBJ1-6; no definite D call. CDR3 size: 13 residues. The germline V gene has CDR1 SNHLY and CDR2 FYNNEI. V was shortened by 4 bases and J by 6 bases, with 7 bases between the two germline ends. The CDR3 is CASSGPGNSPLHF. CDR3 nucleotides: TGTGCCAGCAGTGGACCGGGTAATTCACCCCTCCACTTT.

This clonotype occurred many times. The gene calls are TRBV20-1 and TRBJ1-1; no firm D call. Germline lookup yields CDR1 DFQATT and CDR2 SNEGSKA (reference sequence). The germline V and J ends were trimmed by 0 bases and 3 bases, with 8 bases remaining between them. The CDR3 has 13 residues. CDR3 in amino acids: CSARDHQDTEAFF. The CDR3 coding sequence is TGCAGTGCTAGAGATCACCAGGACACTGAAGCTTTCTTT.

The gene calls are TRBV12-3 or TRBV12-4 and TRBJ1-2; D is perhaps TRBD1 (6 bases). Trimming took 5 bases from V and 4 from J, leaving 17 bases between them. This CDR3 spans 15 amino acids. The CDR3: CASSARGQYSYGYTF. CDR3 DNA: TGTGCCAGCAGTGCCCGGGGGCAGTACTCCTATGGCTACACCTTC.

This clonotype was seen ten or more times. The V gene is TRBV29-1, the J gene TRBJ2-7; 10 bases line up with TRBD2. Per the germline V gene, CDR1 is SQVTM and CDR2 is ANQGSEA. This CDR3 region has 12 residues. V shed 8 bases and J 3 bases; nucleotides not matched to a gene: 4. CDR3 amino acids: CSTRTSGYEQYF. As DNA, the CDR3 is TGCAGCACGAGGACTAGCGGCTACGAGCAGTACTTC.

The rearrangement uses TRBV7-7 and TRBJ2-3; TRBD2 matches at 12 bases. This CDR3 spans 15 amino acids. Germline CDR1 SSHAT, CDR2 FNYEAQ (reference sequence). After removal of 5 bases from V and 6 bases from J, the junction contained 6 bases not matched to a gene. CDR3 sequence reads: CASSETSGRTDTQYF. CDR3 nucleotide sequence: TGTGCCAGCAGCGAGACTAGCGGGAGAACCGATACGCAGTATTTT.

This chain joins TRBV12-3 or TRBV12-4 and TRBJ1-1; TRBD1 matches at 7 bases. V trimming: 1 base; J trimming: 0 bases; junction bases outside the gene matches: 5. The CDR3 extends over 16 amino acids. This CDR3 reads CASSLDRGVVNTEAFF. CDR3 nucleotides: TGTGCCAGCAGTTTAGACAGGGGAGTAGTGAACACTGAAGCTTTCTTT.

This clonotype was picked up a small number of times. The genes are TRBV6-1 and TRBJ2-3; weak D call: TRBD2 (6 bases). The germline V gene has CDR1 MNHNS and CDR2 SASEGT. Trimming removed 5 bases from V and 2 bases from J, with 17 bases in between. The CDR3 sequence is 16 residues long. CDR3 sequence: CASSPGLSGATDTQYF. CDR3 nucleotide sequence: TGTGCCAGCAGTCCCGGACTATCCGGGGCCACAGATACGCAGTATTTT.

This chain joins TRBV20-1 and TRBJ2-7; 8 nucleotides line up with TRBD2. Looked up from germline, CDR1 is DFQATT and CDR2 is SNEGSKA (reference sequence). The CDR3 totals 14 residues. With V trimmed by 3 bases and J by 4 bases, 8 bases remained unmatched. The CDR3, as DNA: TGCAGTGCTAGTCGCGCGGGAGGCACTTACGAGCAGTACTTC. Amino acid sequence: CSASRAGGTYEQYF.

The chain joins TRBV20-1 to TRBJ1-1; 7 bases agree with TRBD1. J was trimmed by 4 bases and V by 3 bases; bases with no gene match: 5. Looked up from germline, CDR1 is DFQATT and CDR2 is SNEGSKA (reference sequence). This CDR3 is 13 amino acids long. The CDR3, as DNA: TGCAGTGCTAGTGGGGACAGCCCCACTGAAGCTTTCTTT. Translated, it gives CSASGDSPTEAFF.

The rearrangement uses TRBV9 and TRBJ2-3; D call uncertain. V was pared by 0 bases and J by 0 bases, with 8 bases between. Germline loops: CDR1 SGDLS, CDR2 YYNGEE. The CDR3 totals 15 residues. CDR3 amino acids: CASSVVGLSTDTQYF. In DNA form, the CDR3 reads TGTGCCAGCAGCGTAGTAGGCCTTAGCACAGATACGCAGTATTTT.

This sequence joins TRBV20-1 and TRBJ2-1; 11 nucleotides align to TRBD2. Trimming at V came to 2 bases and at J to 2 bases, leaving 8 bases not matched to a gene. The CDR3 extends over 17 amino acids. Germline CDR1 is DFQATT and CDR2 is SNEGSKA (reference sequence). CDR3 coding DNA: TGCAGTGCTAGAACCACTAGCGGGAGCCCCCCCTACAATGAGCAGTTCTTC. This translates into CSARTTSGSPPYNEQFF.

The chain recombines TRBV20-1 with TRBJ2-3; TRBD2 matches at 7 bases. The ends lost 6 bases at V and 5 bases at J; junction bases unmatched: 14. CDR1 DFQATT and CDR2 SNEGSKA come from the germline V gene (reference sequence). The CDR3 is made up of 15 amino acids. CDR3 in DNA: TGCAGTGCCCCCCCGCGGGTTGCGGGGGAAGATACGCAGTATTTT. This translates into CSAPPRVAGEDTQYF.

This clonotype appeared many times. The chain links TRBV12-3 or TRBV12-4 to TRBJ2-2; D is undetermined. The CDR3 totals 14 residues. V lost 0 bases, J lost 1 base, and 3 bases lay in between. The CDR3 loop reads CASSLALNTGELFF. The CDR3 coding sequence is TGTGCCAGCAGTTTAGCGCTGAACACCGGGGAGCTGTTTTTT.

Ten or more counts support this clonotype. V usage is TRBV20-1 and J usage is TRBJ2-1, with TRBD2 matching over 7 bases. With V trimmed by 6 bases and J by 2 bases, 10 bases remained unmatched. From germline, CDR1 is DFQATT and CDR2 SNEGSKA (reference sequence). This CDR3 contains 15 residues. The CDR3 bases are TGCAGTGCAACCTCCGGCGGGGGTACCTACAATGAGCAGTTCTTC. It is translated as CSATSGGGTYNEQFF.

The chain is built from TRBV12-3 or TRBV12-4 and TRBJ2-4, with 7 bases that match TRBD2. CDR3 length: 15 amino acids. J gave up 6 bases and V 4 bases, and 9 bases lay outside the gene matches. The CDR3 loop is CASSSWGRGGNIQYF. The CDR3 DNA sequence: TGTGCCAGCAGTTCCTGGGGCCGCGGGGGAAACATTCAGTACTTC.

This clonotype was detected only a few times. V is TRBV15 and J is TRBJ2-5; D is perhaps TRBD1 (5 bases). This CDR3 spans 12 amino acids. V lost 6 bases and J lost 4, with 9 bases in between. Germline CDR1 and CDR2: LNHNV and YYDKDF (reference sequence). CDR3 DNA: TGTGCCACCAGTCGACAGAGAGAGACCCAGTACTTC. Encoded protein: CATSRQRETQYF.

The gene calls are TRBV20-1 and TRBJ1-4, with a weak D call TRBD1 (6 bases). Between the trimmed V and J ends, which lost 4 bases and 7 bases, there was a span of 19 bases. This CDR3 spans 15 amino acids. Germline CDR1 and CDR2: DFQATT and SNEGSKA (reference sequence). CDR3: CSATPGAGLGEKLFF. CDR3 DNA sequence: TGCAGTGCTACCCCAGGGGCAGGGCTGGGTGAAAAACTGTTTTTT.

The table lists this clonotype with a count of one. The CDR3 nucleotides read TGTGCCTGGAGTCTTGGCGGGAGATTAGGCTCCTACAATGAGCAGTTCTTC. This translates into CAWSLGGRLGSYNEQFF. The chain employs TRBV30 and TRBJ2-1; 7 bases map to TRBD2. Germline trimming cut 2 bases from V and 0 bases from J; bases unmatched to any gene: 10. The CDR3 has 17 amino acids. Germline V CDR1 and CDR2: GTSNPN, SVGIG (reference sequence).

V gene TRBV5-1 combines with J gene TRBJ1-5, with D tentatively TRBD1 (5 bases). Trimming stripped 6 bases from V and 2 bases from J, with 12 bases between. CDR1 is SGHRS and CDR2 is YFSETQ in the germline V gene. The CDR3 consists of 14 residues. Written as DNA, the CDR3 is TGCGCCAGCATGGGCGGAGGGGGCAATCAGCCCCAGCATTTT. It translates to CASMGGGGNQPQHF. The full variable domain, in which reference TRBV5-1 and TRBJ1-5 provide the parts outside the CDR3, is KAGVTQTPRYLIKTRGQQVTLSCSPISGHRSVSWYQQTPGQGLQFLFEYFSETQRNKGNFPGRFSGRQFSNSRSEMNVSTLELGDSALYLCASMGGGGNQPQHFGDGTRLSIL.

This clonotype has a count of ten or more. As DNA, the CDR3 is TGTGCCACCAGTCGAGGAAGTGTCGGCTACAATGAGCAGTTCTTC. Residues: CATSRGSVGYNEQFF. The chain joins TRBV15 to TRBJ2-1; no reliable D call. CDR1 and CDR2 from the germline V gene are LNHNV and YYDKDF (reference sequence). The germline V and J ends were trimmed by 6 bases and 3 bases, with 15 bases remaining between them. This CDR3 contains 15 residues.

This clonotype has more than one count but fewer than ten. The rearrangement links TRBV9 to TRBJ2-7; D possibly corresponds to TRBD2 (5 bases). Germline V gives CDR1 SGDLS, CDR2 YYNGEE. The CDR3 runs to 14 residues. Trimming took off 2 bases at V and 0 bases at J, with 9 bases between the two ends. The chain's CDR3 is CASSVGLGSYEQYF. The CDR3 nucleotides read TGTGCCAGCAGCGTCGGACTGGGCTCCTACGAGCAGTACTTC.

In its sample, this clonotype was seen a few times. This chain links TRBV9 with TRBJ2-5; the D gene is possibly TRBD1 (5 bases). The V end lost 0 bases, the J end lost 4 bases, and 13 bases lay between the germline ends. Germline lookup yields CDR1 SGDLS and CDR2 YYNGEE. The CDR3 has 15 amino acids. The CDR3 loop is CASSVGPGSAETQYF. The CDR3 DNA reads as TGTGCCAGCAGCGTAGGCCCAGGGTCTGCAGAGACCCAGTACTTC.